One and the same sample provided the 27 T cell receptor beta chains below, sequenced in a study of blood T cells in healthy people across ages. With a J-beta primer mix and a sample-barcoded 5' primer, a second PCR ran about 7 to 12 cycles. TCRdb independently ran MiXCR on the 5' RACE reads; one entry per CDR3 protein. The table records over a million distinct CDR3 sequences, roughly 40% of them present only once. The sample was blood. Every receptor here comes from a woman between 18 and 29 years old in good health.

This clonotype was observed a few times. The J gene is TRBJ1-4, the V gene TRBV20-1; D is perhaps TRBD1 (6 bases). CDR3 length equals 13 residues. V lost 7 bases and J 6 bases, leaving 15 bases between the germline ends. Germline CDR1 is DFQATT and CDR2 is SNEGSKA (reference sequence). The CDR3 DNA is TGCAGTGTAATCGGGACATTGGATGAAAAACTGTTTTTT. Translated, it gives CSVIGTLDEKLFF.

The rearrangement joins TRBV12-5 to TRBJ2-7, with a weak D call TRBD1 (5 bases). V shed 5 bases and J shed 4 bases, with 12 bases lying between them. Germline CDR1 and CDR2: LGHNT and FRNRAP. The CDR3 has 13 residues. The CDR3 DNA follows: TGTGCTAGTGGTCTCCTGAAGGGGTACGAGCAGTACTTC. It yields the protein CASGLLKGYEQYF.

Concerning this clonotype itself: This could be a read error, since a much larger clone is one nucleotide away. The rearrangement uses TRBV29-1 and TRBJ2-7, with 14 nucleotides matching TRBD2. V gave up 8 bases and J gave up 7 bases; unmatched junction bases: 10. The germline V gene has CDR1 SQVTM and CDR2 ANQGSEA. This CDR3 has 14 amino acids. The chain's CDR3 is CSPRLAGGVNEQYF. Written as DNA, the CDR3 is TGCAGCCCCCGACTAGCGGGAGGGGTGAATGAGCAGTACTTC.

The V and J genes are TRBV5-5 and TRBJ2-4; D possibly matches TRBD1 or TRBD2 (5 bases each). With the DNA end fitting TRBJ2-7 better, the J assignment may be wrong. This CDR3 is built from 15 residues. CDR1 and CDR2 from the germline V gene are SGHKS and YYEKEE (reference sequence). CDR3 protein: CASSFLGDPSYEQYF. Here the CDR3 DNA reads TGTGCCAGCAGCTTTTTGGGGGACCCATCCTACGAGCAGTACTTC.

This clonotype has at least ten counts. The V and J genes are TRBV12-3 or TRBV12-4 and TRBJ2-5, with TRBD2 matching over 8 bases. CDR3 size: 14 residues. Losses at the gene ends were 6 bases for V and 5 bases for J; bases not matched to a gene: 8. CDR3 in amino acids: CASSRGLVGETQYF. CDR3 sequence (DNA): TGTGCCAGCAGCCGGGGACTAGTCGGCGAGACCCAGTACTTC.

This chain joins TRBV28 and TRBJ1-6; D is possibly TRBD1 (6 bases). This CDR3 is 17 amino acids long. Trimming cost V 7 bases and J 4 bases, with 20 bases left between them. Looked up from germline, CDR1 is MDHEN and CDR2 is SYDVKM. CDR3 sequence reads: CASTPLPGGMYNSPLHF. As DNA, the CDR3 is TGTGCCAGCACTCCCCTACCGGGGGGCATGTATAATTCACCCCTCCACTTT.

This clonotype was seen only a few times. The chain is built from TRBV13 and TRBJ1-2; 8 nucleotides align to TRBD1. Germline V gives CDR1 PRHDT, CDR2 FYEKMQ (reference sequence). V shed 0 bases and J 0 bases; nucleotides not matched to a gene: 3. This CDR3 spans 16 amino acids. The DNA for the CDR3 is TGTGCCAGCAGCTTAGGCGCGACAGGGGCTAACTATGGCTACACCTTC. It specifies CASSLGATGANYGYTF. The complete variable domain, with remaining parts taken from reference TRBV13 and TRBJ1-2, reads AAGVIQSPRHLIKEKRETATLKCYPIPRHDTVYWYQQGPGQDPQFLISFYEKMQSDKGSIPDRFSAQQFSDYHSELNMSSLELGDSALYFCASSLGATGANYGYTFGSGTRLTVV.

As regards this clonotype: The germline gene is not matched at one end of the junction; a read error may be the cause. CDR3 sequence: CNARDELAGAYNEQFF. In DNA, the CDR3 is TGCAATGCTCGGGACGAACTAGCGGGAGCCTACAATGAGCAGTTCTTC. This chain connects TRBV20-1 to TRBJ2-1; 11 bases fit TRBD2. The CDR3 is made up of 16 amino acids. Per the germline V gene, CDR1 is DFQATT and CDR2 is SNEGSKA (reference sequence).

The chain is built from TRBV3-1 and TRBJ2-4, with D perhaps given as TRBD1 or TRBD2 (5 bases each). The CDR3 sequence is 15 residues long. The germline gives CDR1 LGHDT, CDR2 YNNKEL (reference sequence). V dropped 0 bases and J dropped 13 bases, with 19 bases sitting between them. The CDR3 spells CASSQDPERVGEQYF. The CDR3 nucleotides are TGTGCCAGCAGCCAAGACCCCGAAAGAGTGGGGGAGCAGTACTTC.

The chain joins TRBV7-8 to TRBJ2-3, with D perhaps TRBD2 (5 bases). The germline V gene encodes CDR1 SGHVS and CDR2 FQNEAQ. Between the trimmed V and J ends, which lost 3 bases and 4 bases, there was a span of 11 bases. CDR3 length: 14 residues. The CDR3 DNA follows: TGTGCCAGCAGCTTTGGTGGGGAGTCAGATACGCAGTATTTT. Its translation: CASSFGGESDTQYF.

This chain joins TRBV5-1 and TRBJ1-6; possible D gene TRBD1, 6 bases. Germline V gene data show CDR1 as SGHRS and CDR2 as YFSETQ. The length of the CDR3 is 15 residues. The V gene lost 7 bases and the J gene lost 1 base, with 12 bases spanning the gap. In DNA form, the CDR3 reads TGCGCCAGCTCCTGGGACACTTCCTATAATTCACCCCTCCACTTT. It codes for CASSWDTSYNSPLHF.

This clonotype was recorded a few times. The germline gene is not matched at one end of the junction; a read error may be the cause. The rearrangement uses TRBV7-7 and TRBJ2-1, with D possibly being TRBD2 (5 bases). The CDR3 is made up of 13 amino acids. From germline, CDR1 is SSHAT and CDR2 FNYEAQ (reference sequence). The CDR3 DNA is TGTGCTAGCAGCTTGGTCCGGGGTACTGAGCAGTTCTTC. Protein: CASSLVRGTEQFF.

This clonotype was seen a few times. The rearrangement links TRBV5-1 to TRBJ2-5; D remains ambiguous. In germline, CDR1 is SGHRS, CDR2 YFSETQ. V lost 0 bases and J lost 11, with 11 bases in between. The CDR3 totals 12 residues. CDR3 loop: CASSLEGRKQYF. In DNA form, the CDR3 reads TGCGCCAGCAGCTTGGAAGGGCGTAAGCAGTACTTC. The whole variable domain, remainder taken from reference TRBV5-1 and TRBJ2-5, is KAGVTQTPRYLIKTRGQQVTLSCSPISGHRSVSWYQQTPGQGLQFLFEYFSETQRNKGNFPGRFSGRQFSNSRSEMNVSTLELGDSALYLCASSLEGRKQYFGPGTRLLVL.

The V and J genes are TRBV7-9 and TRBJ1-1; TRBD1 agrees at 11 bases. The germline CDR1 and CDR2 sequences are SEHNR and FQNEAQ (reference sequence). Trimming removed 6 bases from V and 1 base from J; junction bases left unmatched: 10. The CDR3 sequence is 17 residues long. The CDR3 reads CASRIPGQGVGNTEAFF. CDR3 in DNA: TGTGCCAGCAGGATCCCGGGACAGGGGGTGGGGAACACTGAAGCTTTCTTT. Looking up the rest from reference TRBV7-9 and TRBJ1-1 gives the full variable domain: DTGVSQNPRHKITKRGQNVTFRCDPISEHNRLYWYRQTLGQGPEFLTYFQNEAQLEKSRLLSDRFSAERPKGSFSTLEIQRTEQGDSAMYLCASRIPGQGVGNTEAFFGQGTRLTVV.

This clonotype was observed a single time. V and J are TRBV30 and TRBJ2-1; 7 bases line up with TRBD2. This CDR3 region has 14 residues. Germline V lookup: CDR1 GTSNPN, CDR2 SVGIG (reference sequence). V was clipped by 4 bases and J by 9 bases; unmatched bases: 12. The CDR3 DNA reads TGTGCCTGGATCCCCGGCGGGAGTCTGCGTGAGCAGTTCTTC. Protein: CAWIPGGSLREQFF.

The V gene is TRBV25-1, the J gene TRBJ2-7; D tentatively fits TRBD1 or TRBD2 (5 bases each). V lost 8 bases, J lost 1 base, and 12 bases lay in between. The CDR3 length is 13 residues. The germline V gene encodes CDR1 MGHDK and CDR2 SYGVNS. For the CDR3, the DNA is TGTGCCAGCGGGGGAGCAGGATCCTACGAGCAGTACTTC. This codes for CASGGAGSYEQYF.

A few counts support this clonotype. The V gene is TRBV28, the J gene TRBJ1-6; D uncertain. The V gene's germline CDR1 is MDHEN and CDR2 SYDVKM. The CDR3 runs 14 residues. Trimming took off 0 bases at V and 5 bases at J, with 5 bases between the two ends. The CDR3 sequence: CASSLWGNNSPLHF. The CDR3 DNA sequence: TGTGCCAGCAGTTTATGGGGGAATAATTCACCCCTCCACTTT.

The chain uses TRBV20-1 and TRBJ2-3; TRBD2 is a possible D gene (6 bases). This CDR3 comprises 17 residues. Per germline, CDR1 DFQATT and CDR2 SNEGSKA (reference sequence). Trimming cost V 3 bases and J 0 bases, with 19 bases left between them. The CDR3 nucleotides are TGCAGTGCTAGGGACGCCTCGAGGGAGGCAAGCACAGATACGCAGTATTTT. Its translation is CSARDASREASTDTQYF.

This clonotype was detected a few times. This chain joins TRBV7-3 and TRBJ1-1; D unresolved. V dropped 8 bases and J dropped 1 base, with 11 bases sitting between them. The CDR3 covers 13 residues. CDR1 is SGHTA and CDR2 is FQGTGA in the germline V gene. The CDR3 sequence: CASGRDKNTEAFF. The CDR3 DNA reads TGTGCCAGCGGCCGGGATAAGAACACTGAAGCTTTCTTT.

V gene TRBV20-1 combines with J gene TRBJ1-2; no firm D call. V was clipped by 8 bases and J by 8 bases, with 15 bases between them. CDR3 length equals 11 residues. In germline, CDR1 is DFQATT, CDR2 SNEGSKA (reference sequence). The CDR3 loop is CSCRGLGGYTF. The CDR3 bases are TGCAGTTGTAGAGGGTTAGGAGGCTACACCTTC.

The chain uses TRBV20-1 and TRBJ2-7; 11 bases line up with TRBD2. The end of the DNA is better explained by TRBJ2-5, so the J call may be wrong. Per the germline V gene, CDR1 is DFQATT and CDR2 is SNEGSKA (reference sequence). The CDR3 spans 14 residues. CDR3 bases: TGCAGTGCACGGCCGGGACTAGCGGAAGAGACCCAGTACTTC. It specifies CSARPGLAEETQYF.

The V call is TRBV11-2, the J call TRBJ2-1; 10 bases line up with TRBD2. Germline CDR1 SGHAT, CDR2 FQNNGV. The CDR3 has 16 residues. After removal of 7 bases from V and 0 bases from J, the junction contained 6 bases not matched to a gene. The CDR3 reads CASTRTSGVSYNEQFF. The DNA for the CDR3 is TGTGCCAGCACCCGTACTAGCGGGGTCTCCTACAATGAGCAGTTCTTC.

The chain combines TRBV6-6 with TRBJ1-1; D unclear. The germline V gene encodes CDR1 MNHNY and CDR2 SVGAGI (reference sequence). Trimming left V 7 bases short and J 4 bases short, with 13 bases between. This CDR3 comprises 13 residues. The CDR3 sequence: CASIGQFATEAFF. CDR3 bases: TGTGCCAGCATTGGGCAGTTCGCCACTGAAGCTTTCTTT.

This chain links TRBV9 with TRBJ2-5; the match to TRBD2 covers 10 bases. The CDR3 totals 14 residues. Per the germline V gene, CDR1 is SGDLS and CDR2 is YYNGEE. Germline trimming cut 5 bases from V and 11 bases from J; bases unmatched to any gene: 12. The CDR3 DNA follows: TGTGCCAGCAGTATCCTAGCGGGAGCGAATGAGCAGTACTTC. Its protein is CASSILAGANEQYF.

This clonotype was observed a handful of times. CDR3 DNA sequence: TGTGCCAGCAGCTTAGGTCAGGGCGACAATCAGCCCCAGCATTTT. Translating it yields CASSLGQGDNQPQHF. The chain joins TRBV7-9 to TRBJ1-5; possible D gene TRBD1, 5 bases. CDR3 length: 15 residues. CDR1 is SEHNR, CDR2 FQNEAQ, per germline (reference sequence). Trimming pared 1 base from V and 3 bases from J, leaving 10 bases between.

This sequence joins TRBV20-1 and TRBJ2-1; no reliable D call. The V gene's germline CDR1 is DFQATT and CDR2 SNEGSKA (reference sequence). This CDR3 is built from 14 residues. V was cut by 2 bases and J by 6 bases, with 14 bases left in between. CDR3 amino acids: CSARSPASSNEQFF. The CDR3 DNA sequence: TGCAGTGCTAGATCCCCGGCTAGTAGCAATGAGCAGTTCTTC.

V gene TRBV27 combines with J gene TRBJ2-1; D might be TRBD2 (6 bases). Germline V lookup: CDR1 MNHEY, CDR2 SMNVEV (reference sequence). The CDR3 spans 16 residues. The V and J ends lost 1 base and 5 bases respectively, with 15 bases between them. The CDR3 reads CASSLYLREQDNEQFF. The CDR3 region has the DNA TGTGCCAGCAGTTTATATCTACGGGAGCAGGACAATGAGCAGTTCTTC.